One sample yielded the 5 T cell receptor delta chains listed below, sequenced in a study of γδ T cells in repeated Plasmodium falciparum infection. Vgamma9/Vdelta2+ and Vdelta2-negative gammadelta T cells were flow-sorted from PBMC for bulk sequencing. TCRdb reprocessed the multiplex PCR reads through CATT. In the table there are 75,000 to 100,000 delta-chain clones, almost 1.5% of which are singletons. Input material: gamma-delta T cells from blood. These receptors all stem from a pool of human donors (malaria-infected and uninfected, not separated).

This clone has a handful of counts. The protein that TCRdb holds for this DNA derives from a much larger clone and differs from the translated DNA at residues 8 and 14, which likely indicates a read error; the protein shown here is translated from the DNA. The rearrangement joins TRDV1 to TRDJ1; maybe TRDD3 (6 bases). TCRdb gives no J gene; it was assigned here by matching the DNA to germline. The CDR3 has 17 residues. Germline loops: CDR1 TSWWSYY, CDR2 QGS. The CDR3 sequence: CALATLLGGTRSDRLIF. As DNA, the CDR3 is TGTGCTCTTGCGACTCTCCTAGGGGGGACACGATCCGATAGACTCATCTTT.

This clone was observed a few times. TCRdb's listed protein matches a much larger clone and diverges from this DNA's translation at residues 2 and 4, likely through a read error; the protein shown comes from the DNA. The rearrangement links TRDV1 to TRDJ1; 9 bases are a match to TRDD3. Germline loops: CDR1 TSWWSYY, CDR2 QGS. This CDR3 has 21 amino acids. CDR3 sequence: CSLEGTFENPYWGTYTDKLIF. DNA of the CDR3: TGTTCTCTTGAGGGAACCTTCGAAAACCCCTACTGGGGGACTTACACCGATAAACTCATCTTT.

This clone was observed a few times. TCRdb lists the protein of a much larger clone for this DNA, which differs at residue 16, so this is likely a read error; the protein given here is translated from the DNA itself. V gene TRDV2 combines with J gene TRDJ1, with 8 bases fitting TRDD3. V dropped 1 base and J dropped 3; count of bases not matched to a gene: 24. The germline gives CDR1 GEAIGNYY, CDR2 EKD. This CDR3 contains 21 residues. CDR3 nucleotides: TGTGCCTGTGACACAATAAAACACTCGGGGATACTCCGGGACGGCCCCGATAAACTCATCTTT. It codes for CACDTIKHSGILRDGPDKLIF.

In its sample, this clone was seen a few times. The protein TCRdb lists belongs to a much larger clone and differs from this DNA's translation at residue 9, which points to a read error; the protein shown is made from the DNA. The V and J genes are TRDV1 and TRDJ1, with 10 bases identical to TRDD3. Assignment of the J gene here rests on matching the DNA to germline, because TCRdb gives none. The V segment lost 2 bases and the J segment 2 bases; nucleotides outside the gene matches: 14. The germline V gene has CDR1 TSWWSYY and CDR2 QGS. The CDR3 runs 19 residues. The CDR3 is CALGESFSHVLGDTDKLIF. The CDR3 bases are TGTGCTCTTGGGGAATCTTTCAGCCACGTACTGGGGGATACCGATAAACTCATCTTT.

About this clone itself: A far more abundant clone sits one base away, making this likely a read error. This same CDR3 is encoded by further DNA sequences in the sample. The J gene is TRDJ1, the V gene TRDV1, with D possibly matching TRDD3 (6 bases). Germline values: CDR1 TSWWSYY, CDR2 QGS. V was trimmed by 4 bases and J by 2 bases, leaving 23 bases between them. This CDR3 comprises 18 residues. Here the CDR3 reads CALGGPEGGKRYTDKLIF. The CDR3 DNA is TGTGCTCTTGGGGGGCCAGAAGGGGGGAAACGGTATACCGATAAACTCATCTTT.